Sequencing of this T cell receptor beta chain was carried out in a study of OX40 agonist ivuxolimab in advanced cancers. About the study: Given to patients was ivuxolimab, an agonistic anti-OX40 (CD134) antibody. Study-wide findings and caveats: CD4+ and CD8+ blood T cells expanded clonally by week 6 at 0.1 to 3.0 mg/kg.

Turning to this clone: The antigen remains undetermined.

Clones were sequenced by immunoSEQ multiplex PCR, and TCRdb holds only the in-frame ones, with some missing. This sample has some 71,000 clones, with about four fifths found just once. The V and J ends lost 1 base and 2 bases, in that order; junction bases with no gene match: 7. This CDR3 contains 16 residues. CDR1 and CDR2 (germline): LGHNA, YSLEER. The receptor's source is an adult with an advanced solid tumor such as melanoma, head and neck, liver or kidney cancer. The material was CD4+ or CD8+ T cells sorted from blood, obtained in a trial of the OX40 agonist ivuxolimab. The V gene is TRBV4-3, the J gene TRBJ1-2; 7 positions agree with TRBD1. CDR3 bases: TGCGCCAGCAGCCAAGTCTCATTCAGGGGGAACTATGGCTACACCTTC. Translating it yields CASSQVSFRGNYGYTF.